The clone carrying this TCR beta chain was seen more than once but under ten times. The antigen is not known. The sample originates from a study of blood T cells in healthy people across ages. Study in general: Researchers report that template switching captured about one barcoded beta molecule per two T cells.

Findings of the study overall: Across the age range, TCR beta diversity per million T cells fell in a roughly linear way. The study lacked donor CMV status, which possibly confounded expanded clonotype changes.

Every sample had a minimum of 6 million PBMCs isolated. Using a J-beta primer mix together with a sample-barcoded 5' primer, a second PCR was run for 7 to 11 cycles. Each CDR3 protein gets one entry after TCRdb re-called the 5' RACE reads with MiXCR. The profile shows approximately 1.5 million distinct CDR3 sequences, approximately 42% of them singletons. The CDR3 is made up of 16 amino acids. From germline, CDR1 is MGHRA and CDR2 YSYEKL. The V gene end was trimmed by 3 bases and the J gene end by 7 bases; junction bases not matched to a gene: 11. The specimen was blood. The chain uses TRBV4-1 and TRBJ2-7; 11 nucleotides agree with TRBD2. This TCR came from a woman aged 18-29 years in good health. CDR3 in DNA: TGCGCCAGCAGCCACGCCGGGACTAGCGGTTACAATGAGCAGTACTTC. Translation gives CASSHAGTSGYNEQYF.